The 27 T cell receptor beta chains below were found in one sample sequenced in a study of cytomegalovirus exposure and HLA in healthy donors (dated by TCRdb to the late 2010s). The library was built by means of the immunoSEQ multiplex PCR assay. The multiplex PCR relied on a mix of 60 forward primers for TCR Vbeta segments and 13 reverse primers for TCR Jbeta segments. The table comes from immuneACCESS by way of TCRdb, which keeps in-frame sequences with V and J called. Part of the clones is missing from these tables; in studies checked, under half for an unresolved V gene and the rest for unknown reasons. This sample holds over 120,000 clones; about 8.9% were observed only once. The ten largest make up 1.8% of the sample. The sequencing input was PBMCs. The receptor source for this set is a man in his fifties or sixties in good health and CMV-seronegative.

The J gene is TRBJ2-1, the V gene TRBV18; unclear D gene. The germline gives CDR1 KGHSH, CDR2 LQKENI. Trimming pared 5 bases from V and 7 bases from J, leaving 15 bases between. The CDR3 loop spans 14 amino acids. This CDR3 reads CASSSRPPGNEQFF. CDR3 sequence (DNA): TGTGCCAGCTCATCCCGGCCGCCCGGGAATGAGCAGTTCTTC.

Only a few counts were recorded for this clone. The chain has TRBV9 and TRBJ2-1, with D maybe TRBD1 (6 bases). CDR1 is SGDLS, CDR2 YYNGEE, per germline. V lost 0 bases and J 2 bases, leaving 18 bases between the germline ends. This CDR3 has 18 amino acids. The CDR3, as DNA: TGTGCCAGCAGCGTAGATCTGACAGGATTACCCACCTACAATGAGCAGTTCTTC. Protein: CASSVDLTGLPTYNEQFF.

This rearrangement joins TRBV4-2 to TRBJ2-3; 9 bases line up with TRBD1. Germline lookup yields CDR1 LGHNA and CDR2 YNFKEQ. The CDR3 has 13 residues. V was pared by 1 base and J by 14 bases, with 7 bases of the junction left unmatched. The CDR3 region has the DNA TGTGCCAGCAGCCAAGGAAGGACAGGGGATAGGTATTTT. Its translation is CASSQGRTGDRYF.

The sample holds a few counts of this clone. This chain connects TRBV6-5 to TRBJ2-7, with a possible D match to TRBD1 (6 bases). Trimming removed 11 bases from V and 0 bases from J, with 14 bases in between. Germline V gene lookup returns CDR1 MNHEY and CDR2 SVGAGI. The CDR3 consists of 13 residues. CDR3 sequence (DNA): TGTGCCGGCCAGGGGTCTAGCTCCTACGAGCAGTACTTC. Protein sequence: CAGQGSSSYEQYF.

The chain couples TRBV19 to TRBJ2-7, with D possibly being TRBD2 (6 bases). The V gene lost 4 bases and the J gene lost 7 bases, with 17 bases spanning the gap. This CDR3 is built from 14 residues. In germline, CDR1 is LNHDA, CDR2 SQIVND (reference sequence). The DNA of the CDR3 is TGTGCCAGTAGTAGGCCGGGAGCCCTATTGGAGCAGTACTTC. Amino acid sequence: CASSRPGALLEQYF.

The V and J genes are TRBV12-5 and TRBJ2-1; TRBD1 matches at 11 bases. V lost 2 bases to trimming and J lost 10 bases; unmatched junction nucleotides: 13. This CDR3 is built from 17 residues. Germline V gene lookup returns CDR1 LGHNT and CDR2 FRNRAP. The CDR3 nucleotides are TGTGCTAGTGGTTTGACCAGGACAGGGGGCCTTTCTTTCGAGCAGTTCTTC. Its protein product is CASGLTRTGGLSFEQFF.

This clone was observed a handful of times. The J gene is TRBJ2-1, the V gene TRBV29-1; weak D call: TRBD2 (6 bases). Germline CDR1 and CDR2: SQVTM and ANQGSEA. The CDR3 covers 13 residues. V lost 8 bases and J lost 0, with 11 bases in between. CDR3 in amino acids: CSSGGSSYNEQFF. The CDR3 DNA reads TGCAGCTCCGGGGGTAGCTCCTACAATGAGCAGTTCTTC.

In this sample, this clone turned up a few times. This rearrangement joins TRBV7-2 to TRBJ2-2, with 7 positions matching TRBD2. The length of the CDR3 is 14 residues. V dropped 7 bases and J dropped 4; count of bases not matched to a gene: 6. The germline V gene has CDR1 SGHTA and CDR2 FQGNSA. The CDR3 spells CASNRDYSTGELFF. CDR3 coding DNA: TGTGCCAGCAACCGGGACTACTCCACCGGGGAGCTGTTTTTT.

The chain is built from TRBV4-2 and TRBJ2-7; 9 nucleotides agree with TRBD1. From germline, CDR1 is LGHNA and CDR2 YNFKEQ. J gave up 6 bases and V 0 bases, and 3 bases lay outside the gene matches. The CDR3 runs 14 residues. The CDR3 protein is CASSQEDRGREQYF. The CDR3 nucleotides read TGTGCCAGCAGCCAAGAGGACAGGGGTCGCGAGCAGTACTTC.

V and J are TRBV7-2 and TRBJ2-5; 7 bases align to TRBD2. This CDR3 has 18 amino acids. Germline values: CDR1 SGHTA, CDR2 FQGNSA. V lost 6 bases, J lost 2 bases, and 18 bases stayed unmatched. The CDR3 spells CASRPRDYYKGPQETQYF. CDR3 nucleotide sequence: TGTGCCAGCAGGCCCCGGGACTATTACAAAGGGCCACAAGAGACCCAGTACTTC.

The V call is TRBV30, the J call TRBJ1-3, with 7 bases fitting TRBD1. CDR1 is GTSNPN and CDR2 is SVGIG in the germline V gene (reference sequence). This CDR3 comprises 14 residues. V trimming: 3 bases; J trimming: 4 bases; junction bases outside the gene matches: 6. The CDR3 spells CAWRLQGLGNTIYF. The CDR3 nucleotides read TGTGCCTGGAGACTACAGGGGCTGGGAAACACCATATATTTT.

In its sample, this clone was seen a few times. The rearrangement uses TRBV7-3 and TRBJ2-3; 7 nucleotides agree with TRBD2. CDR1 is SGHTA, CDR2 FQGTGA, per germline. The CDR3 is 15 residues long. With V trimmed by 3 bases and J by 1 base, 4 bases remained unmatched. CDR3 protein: CASSFSSGGTDTQYF. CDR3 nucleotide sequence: TGTGCCAGCAGCTTTAGCAGCGGGGGCACAGATACGCAGTATTTT. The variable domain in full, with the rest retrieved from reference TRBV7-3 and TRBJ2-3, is GAGVSQTPSNKVTEKGKYVELRCDPISGHTALYWYRQSLGQGPEFLIYFQGTGAADDSGLPNDRFFAVRPEGSVSTLKIQRTERGDSAVYLCASSFSSGGTDTQYFGPGTRLTVL.

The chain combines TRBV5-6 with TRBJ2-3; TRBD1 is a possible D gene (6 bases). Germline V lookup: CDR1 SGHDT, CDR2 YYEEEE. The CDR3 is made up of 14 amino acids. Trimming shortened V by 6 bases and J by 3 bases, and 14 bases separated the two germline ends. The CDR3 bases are TGTGCCAGCACCCCGTGGGGGCTGACAGATACGCAGTATTTT. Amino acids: CASTPWGLTDTQYF.

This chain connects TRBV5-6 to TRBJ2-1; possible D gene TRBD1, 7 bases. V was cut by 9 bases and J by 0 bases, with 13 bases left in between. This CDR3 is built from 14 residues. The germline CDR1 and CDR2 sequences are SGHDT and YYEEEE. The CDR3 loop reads CATGGGLSYNEQFF. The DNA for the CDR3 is TGTGCCACCGGAGGGGGCCTCTCCTACAATGAGCAGTTCTTC.

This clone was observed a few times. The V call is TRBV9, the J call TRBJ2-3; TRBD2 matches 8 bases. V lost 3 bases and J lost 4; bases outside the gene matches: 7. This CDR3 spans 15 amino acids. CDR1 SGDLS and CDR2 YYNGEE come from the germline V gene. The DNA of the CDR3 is TGTGCCAGCAGCGCCTTTAGCGGGACCGCAGATACGCAGTATTTT. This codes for CASSAFSGTADTQYF.

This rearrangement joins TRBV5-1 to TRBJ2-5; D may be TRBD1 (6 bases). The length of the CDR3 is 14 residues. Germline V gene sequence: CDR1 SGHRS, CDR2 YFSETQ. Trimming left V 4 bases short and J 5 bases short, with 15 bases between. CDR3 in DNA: TGCGCCAGCAGCCTCGGGACACTTCTTGAGACCCAGTACTTC. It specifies CASSLGTLLETQYF.

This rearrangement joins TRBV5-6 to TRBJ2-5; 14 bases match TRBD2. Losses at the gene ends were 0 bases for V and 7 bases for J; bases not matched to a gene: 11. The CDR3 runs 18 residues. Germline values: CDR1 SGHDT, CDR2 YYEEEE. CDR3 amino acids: CASSLDPSGLAGEGTQYF. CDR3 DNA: TGTGCCAGCAGCTTGGATCCTTCGGGACTAGCGGGAGAGGGGACCCAGTACTTC. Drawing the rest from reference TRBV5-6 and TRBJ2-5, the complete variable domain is DAGVTQSPTHLIKTRGQQVTLRCSPKSGHDTVSWYQQALGQGPQFIFQYYEEEERQRGNFPDRFSGHQFPNYSSELNVNALLLGDSALYLCASSLDPSGLAGEGTQYFGPGTRLLVL.

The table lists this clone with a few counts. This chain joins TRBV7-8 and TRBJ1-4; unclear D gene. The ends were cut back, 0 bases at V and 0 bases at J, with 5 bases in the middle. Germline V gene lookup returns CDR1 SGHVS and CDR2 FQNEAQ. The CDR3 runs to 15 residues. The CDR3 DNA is TGTGCCAGCAGCTTAGCGGCGGCAACTAATGAAAAACTGTTTTTT. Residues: CASSLAAATNEKLFF.

The CDR3 spells CASSLTGTNYGYTF. As DNA, the CDR3 is TGTGCCAGCAGTTTAACGGGAACTAACTATGGCTACACCTTC. This rearrangement joins TRBV28 to TRBJ1-2; D uncertain. The CDR3 is 14 amino acids. Germline lookup yields CDR1 MDHEN and CDR2 SYDVKM. V shed 2 bases and J shed 0 bases, with 7 bases lying between them.

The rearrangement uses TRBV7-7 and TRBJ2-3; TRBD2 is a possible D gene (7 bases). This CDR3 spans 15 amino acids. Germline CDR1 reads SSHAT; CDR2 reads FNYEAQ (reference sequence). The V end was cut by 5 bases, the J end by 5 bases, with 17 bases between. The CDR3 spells CASSTGLGRGDTQYF. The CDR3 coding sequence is TGTGCCAGCAGCACTGGACTAGGCAGGGGAGATACGCAGTATTTT.

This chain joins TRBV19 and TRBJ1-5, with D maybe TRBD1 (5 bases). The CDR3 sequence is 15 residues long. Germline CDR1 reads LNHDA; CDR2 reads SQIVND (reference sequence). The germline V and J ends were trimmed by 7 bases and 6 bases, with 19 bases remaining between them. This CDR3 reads CASTSHPGSAQPQHF. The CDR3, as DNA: TGTGCCAGTACCTCTCACCCAGGGTCGGCTCAGCCCCAGCATTTT.

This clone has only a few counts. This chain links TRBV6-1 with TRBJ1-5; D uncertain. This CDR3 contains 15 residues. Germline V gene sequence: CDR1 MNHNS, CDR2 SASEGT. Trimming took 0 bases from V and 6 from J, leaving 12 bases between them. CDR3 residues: CASSEAEGWGQPQHF. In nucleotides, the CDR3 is TGTGCCAGCAGTGAAGCGGAGGGCTGGGGTCAGCCCCAGCATTTT.

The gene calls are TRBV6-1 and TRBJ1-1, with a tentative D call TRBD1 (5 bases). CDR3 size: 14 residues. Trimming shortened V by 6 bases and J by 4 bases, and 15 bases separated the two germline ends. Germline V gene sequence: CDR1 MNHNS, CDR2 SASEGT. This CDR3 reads CASSRQGTGTEAFF. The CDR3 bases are TGTGCCAGCAGCCGGCAGGGAACGGGCACTGAAGCTTTCTTT.

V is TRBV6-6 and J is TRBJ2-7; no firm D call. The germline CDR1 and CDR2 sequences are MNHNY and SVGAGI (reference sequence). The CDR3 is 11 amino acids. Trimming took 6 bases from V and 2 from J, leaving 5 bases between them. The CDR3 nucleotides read TGTGCCAGCAGCTCCCCCTACGAGCAGTACTTC. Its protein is CASSSPYEQYF.

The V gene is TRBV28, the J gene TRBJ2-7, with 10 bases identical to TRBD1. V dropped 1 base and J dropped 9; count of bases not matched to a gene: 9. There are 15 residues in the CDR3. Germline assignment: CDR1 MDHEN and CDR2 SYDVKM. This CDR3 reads CASSLSRTGGFGQYF. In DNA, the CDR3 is TGTGCCAGCAGTTTATCCCGGACAGGGGGATTCGGGCAGTACTTC.

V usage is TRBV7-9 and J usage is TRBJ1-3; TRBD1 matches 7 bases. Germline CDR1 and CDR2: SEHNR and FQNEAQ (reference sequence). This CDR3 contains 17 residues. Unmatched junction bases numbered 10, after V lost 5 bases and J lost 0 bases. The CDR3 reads CASSEWDSTFSGNTIYF. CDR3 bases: TGTGCCAGCAGCGAATGGGACAGCACTTTCTCTGGAAACACCATATATTTT.

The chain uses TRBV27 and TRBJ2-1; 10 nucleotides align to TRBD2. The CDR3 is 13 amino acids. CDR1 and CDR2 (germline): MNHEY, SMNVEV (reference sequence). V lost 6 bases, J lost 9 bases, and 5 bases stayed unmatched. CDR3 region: CASSGTSVREQFF. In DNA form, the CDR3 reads TGTGCCAGCAGCGGGACTAGCGTCCGTGAGCAGTTCTTC.